This entry concerns a single T cell receptor beta chain. Its antigen remains unknown. The protocol was immunoSEQ multiplex PCR, while the TCRdb copy is restricted to in-frame clones and leaves out a portion. The table has some 2,000,000 clones, 85% to 95% seen once; the top ten hold about 0.13%. These data are taken from a study of shared clonotypes between healthy human individuals. Whole-study findings and limits: A reduction in generation probabilities was seen for non-shared clonotypes relative to those shared by all four donors. Among donors, clonotype sharing was expected to be affected by sequencing depth. Investigators collected only blood, and repertoires in tissues likely differ.

Nashville, Tennessee was home to all donors, each a Caucasian adult. The CDR3 totals 18 residues. The V segment lost 2 bases and the J segment 3 bases; nucleotides outside the gene matches: 15. Per the germline V gene, CDR1 is SGHTA and CDR2 is FQGNSA. The source is a man aged 18 to 29 in good health. Sequenced input: naive CD4+ T cells sorted from blood. Subset described: CD45RA+ positively selected. V gene TRBV7-2 combines with J gene TRBJ2-7; 8 nucleotides line up with TRBD2. The CDR3 nucleotides are TGTGCCAGCAGCTTACCGACAGTCGGGACTAGAGTCTTCTACGAGCAGTACTTC. Its translation is CASSLPTVGTRVFYEQYF.